The 30 T cell receptor beta chains in this list originate from one sample, sequenced in a study of beta chain features in type 1 diabetes. Study-wide findings and caveats: Among patients with Type 1 diabetes, TCRB CDR3s were moderately but significantly shorter in every one of the four CD4+ subsets.

Sequencing targeted expressed TCRB transcripts, as all isolated RNA had been reverse transcribed. Assay: immunoSEQ multiplex PCR; the TCRdb copy retains only in-frame clones and omits some. This table holds 150,000 to 200,000 clones, 8% to 8.5% found once. These receptors have no identified antigens. Material: central memory CD4+ T cells from blood. The receptors stem from a woman aged 18-29 years with type 1 diabetes.

In its sample, this clone was seen a few times. This CDR3 reads CASRRDREYYEQYF. The CDR3 DNA reads as TGTGCCAGCAGGCGAGACAGGGAATACTACGAGCAGTACTTC. The rearrangement joins TRBV7-8 to TRBJ2-7, with 7 bases identical to TRBD1. The CDR3 is 14 amino acids. Germline CDR1 and CDR2: SGHVS and FQNEAQ. V trimming: 6 bases; J trimming: 3 bases; junction bases outside the gene matches: 8.

This clone showed up just a few times. This chain joins TRBV7-6 and TRBJ2-3, with 10 bases lining up with TRBD2. The length of the CDR3 is 16 residues. V lost 4 bases to trimming and J lost 4 bases; unmatched junction nucleotides: 8. Germline CDR1 is SGHVS and CDR2 is FNYEAQ. The CDR3 here is CASSYKPAGGPDTQYF. CDR3 DNA: TGTGCCAGCAGCTATAAGCCAGCGGGGGGGCCAGATACGCAGTATTTT.

The chain combines TRBV5-4 with TRBJ2-7, with 7 nucleotides matching TRBD1. V gave up 2 bases and J gave up 9 bases; unmatched junction bases: 5. The CDR3 consists of 12 residues. Germline CDR1 reads SGHNT; CDR2 reads YYREEE (reference sequence). DNA of the CDR3: TGTGCCAGCAGCTTAGACAGGGTTGGGCAGTACTTC. Translated: CASSLDRVGQYF.

The CDR3, as DNA: TGTGCCAGCAGCGTAGGACAGGCGCGGAGTGGAGAGACCCAGTACTTC. Translation gives CASSVGQARSGETQYF. This chain joins TRBV9 and TRBJ2-5; D may be TRBD1 (6 bases). The V gene lost 0 bases and the J gene lost 4 bases, with 16 bases spanning the gap. Germline loops: CDR1 SGDLS, CDR2 YYNGEE. This CDR3 has 16 amino acids.

V is TRBV4-3 and J is TRBJ2-3; 7 bases agree with TRBD2. The germline V gene has CDR1 LGHNA and CDR2 YSLEER. The length of the CDR3 is 17 residues. V lost 4 bases to trimming and J lost 2 bases; unmatched junction nucleotides: 12. In DNA form, the CDR3 reads TGCGCCAGCAGCCCTCCACCGGGGGGATATTCCACAGATACGCAGTATTTT. This codes for CASSPPPGGYSTDTQYF.

This clone showed up just a few times. V and J are TRBV7-7 and TRBJ2-5; 7 bases match TRBD1. The length of the CDR3 is 12 residues. CDR1 is SSHAT and CDR2 is FNYEAQ in the germline V gene (reference sequence). Trimming cost V 9 bases and J 0 bases; bases outside gene matches: 1. Here the CDR3 reads CASGQDQETQYF. CDR3 coding DNA: TGTGCCAGTGGACAGGACCAAGAGACCCAGTACTTC.

J is TRBJ2-5 and V is TRBV9; a weak D match, TRBD2 (5 bases). Matching the DNA end better, TRBJ2-7 makes the J call doubtful. The CDR3 covers 14 residues. CDR1 and CDR2 from the germline V gene are SGDLS and YYNGEE. The CDR3 bases are TGTGCCAGCAGCGGGAGCGGAAGCCTTTACGAGCAGTACTTC. It specifies CASSGSGSLYEQYF.

DNA for the CDR3: TGTGCTAGTGGTTTCGGCGTTGGAGATTCACCCCTCCACTTT. This translates into CASGFGVGDSPLHF. This chain joins TRBV12-5 and TRBJ1-6; no clear D gene. Per the germline V gene, CDR1 is LGHNT and CDR2 is FRNRAP. CDR3 length: 14 amino acids. Trimming cost V 3 bases and J 8 bases, with 11 bases left between them.

This clone came up a few times. This chain links TRBV29-1 with TRBJ2-3; 10 nucleotides match TRBD1. V lost 4 bases, J lost 3 bases, and 1 base stayed unmatched. This CDR3 region has 13 residues. Germline V gene data show CDR1 as SQVTM and CDR2 as ANQGSEA. In DNA, the CDR3 is TGCAGCGTTGTGGGACAGGGGACAGATACGCAGTATTTT. This gives the protein CSVVGQGTDTQYF.

The rearrangement links TRBV6-6 to TRBJ1-2; no clear D. From germline, CDR1 is MNHNY and CDR2 SVGAGI (reference sequence). V was trimmed by 2 bases and J by 2 bases, leaving 12 bases between them. The CDR3 contains 15 residues. The CDR3 loop reads CASSYPLEANYGYTF. CDR3 coding DNA: TGTGCCAGCAGTTACCCCCTCGAGGCCAACTATGGCTACACCTTC.

This chain uses TRBV29-1 with TRBJ2-5; 7 bases are a match to TRBD1. After removal of 6 bases from V and 8 bases from J, the junction contained 15 bases not matched to a gene. This CDR3 comprises 14 residues. Per germline, CDR1 SQVTM and CDR2 ANQGSEA. This CDR3 is CSVKGALAARTQYF. As DNA, the CDR3 is TGCAGCGTAAAGGGGGCGCTGGCGGCCCGAACCCAGTACTTC.

CDR3 amino acids: CASSQQGNGNQPQHF. CDR3 DNA sequence: TGTGCCAGCTCACAACAGGGAAACGGCAATCAGCCCCAGCATTTT. This chain uses TRBV18 with TRBJ1-5; TRBD1 is a possible D gene (6 bases). Deletions cut 4 bases from V and 2 bases from J, with 12 bases between. The CDR3 loop spans 15 amino acids. CDR1 KGHSH and CDR2 LQKENI come from the germline V gene.

The sample holds a few counts of this clone. The V call is TRBV21-1, the J call TRBJ2-7; the D segment call TRBD2 is taken from the table without a DNA check. TRBV21-1 is flagged as a pseudogene. This CDR3 is 18 amino acids long. The CDR3 nucleotides are TGTGCCAGCAGCCCATTCGGGACTAGCGGTACTTTAACCTACGAGCAGTACTTC. Encoded protein: CASSPFGTSGTLTYEQYF.

This clone came up a few times. The J gene is TRBJ1-5, the V gene TRBV7-8, with D unclear. This CDR3 comprises 14 residues. The germline V gene encodes CDR1 SGHVS and CDR2 FQNEAQ. The V end lost 1 base, the J end lost 3 bases, and 7 bases lay between the germline ends. This CDR3 reads CASSLGANNQPQHF. Here the CDR3 DNA reads TGTGCCAGCAGCTTAGGAGCTAACAATCAGCCCCAGCATTTT.

This chain connects TRBV6-1 to TRBJ1-5, with 7 positions matching TRBD1. This CDR3 is 14 amino acids long. V dropped 5 bases and J dropped 9; count of bases not matched to a gene: 10. Germline V lookup: CDR1 MNHNS, CDR2 SASEGT. Written as DNA, the CDR3 is TGTGCCAGCAGTTCGACAGGGACAAGTGGGCCCCAGCATTTT. Its translation: CASSSTGTSGPQHF.

As DNA, the CDR3 is TGCGCCAGCAGCTTGGGGGGACAGGGGGCATCAGGGGCCAACGTCCTGACTTTC. Its protein product is CASSLGGQGASGANVLTF. The rearrangement joins TRBV5-1 to TRBJ2-6; 12 bases match TRBD1. Germline V gene lookup returns CDR1 SGHRS and CDR2 YFSETQ. This CDR3 comprises 18 residues. V lost 0 bases to trimming and J lost 4 bases; unmatched junction nucleotides: 5.

This clone has a handful of counts. This chain connects TRBV27 to TRBJ2-5; TRBD2 aligns across 8 bases. This CDR3 spans 16 amino acids. With V trimmed by 0 bases and J by 3 bases, 6 bases remained unmatched. Per germline, CDR1 MNHEY and CDR2 SMNVEV (reference sequence). In DNA form, the CDR3 reads TGTGCCAGCAGTTTATCTGCGGGGGGACGAAAAGAGACCCAGTACTTC. Its protein product is CASSLSAGGRKETQYF.

This clone appeared a few times. V gene TRBV5-1 combines with J gene TRBJ1-2, with D perhaps matching TRBD1 (5 bases). The CDR3 is 13 residues long. Trimming took off 4 bases at V and 2 bases at J, with 9 bases between the two ends. Germline V gene data show CDR1 as SGHRS and CDR2 as YFSETQ. The CDR3 DNA reads as TGCGCCAGCAGCAAGGACATCAACTATGGCTACACCTTC. Encoded protein: CASSKDINYGYTF.

The CDR3 reads CASSISPGLAADTQYF. The CDR3 DNA reads as TGTGCCAGTAGTATCTCTCCGGGACTAGCGGCAGATACGCAGTATTTT. The chain couples TRBV19 to TRBJ2-3; 11 bases align to TRBD2. After removal of 3 bases from V and 4 bases from J, the junction contained 6 bases not matched to a gene. CDR1 LNHDA and CDR2 SQIVND come from the germline V gene (reference sequence). This CDR3 contains 16 residues.

V is TRBV15 and J is TRBJ1-1; D not resolved. V lost 0 bases and J 6 bases, leaving 8 bases between the germline ends. The CDR3 runs to 13 residues. The germline gives CDR1 LNHNV, CDR2 YYDKDF (reference sequence). The CDR3 loop reads CATSRERRAEAFF. CDR3 sequence (DNA): TGTGCCACCAGCAGAGAAAGGCGGGCTGAAGCTTTCTTT.

This clone has more than one count but fewer than ten. V and J are TRBV7-8 and TRBJ2-5; TRBD2 might be the D (5 bases). The CDR3 covers 15 residues. V lost 5 bases, J lost 6 bases, and 19 bases lay in between. Looked up from germline, CDR1 is SGHVS and CDR2 is FQNEAQ. In DNA form, the CDR3 reads TGTGCCAGCAGCGAGAAACTAGAGCCGTTTCAGACCCAGTACTTC. Protein product: CASSEKLEPFQTQYF.

The chain couples TRBV6-6 to TRBJ1-5; 9 bases map to TRBD1. CDR1 and CDR2 from the germline V gene are MNHNY and SVGAGI (reference sequence). This CDR3 has 15 amino acids. The trim removed 2 bases at V and 6 bases at J, leaving 5 bases unmatched. CDR3 sequence: CASSYPGQGSQPQHF. The CDR3 nucleotides are TGTGCCAGCAGTTACCCCGGACAGGGGAGTCAGCCCCAGCATTTT.

This clone was observed at least ten times. The gene calls are TRBV4-3 and TRBJ2-1; 8 bases align to TRBD2. The CDR3 contains 15 residues. CDR1 and CDR2 (germline): LGHNA, YSLEER. Trimming cost V 3 bases and J 9 bases; bases outside gene matches: 10. CDR3 amino acids: CASSQLDGGAVEQFF. The CDR3 DNA is TGCGCCAGCAGCCAGCTCGACGGGGGGGCGGTTGAGCAGTTCTTC.

The J gene is TRBJ2-3, the V gene TRBV9; the D is unclear. From germline, CDR1 is SGDLS and CDR2 YYNGEE. Trimming removed 0 bases at V and 5 bases at J, with 10 bases between. The CDR3 is 14 residues long. CDR3 region: CASSVANSLDTQYF. The CDR3 bases are TGTGCCAGCAGCGTAGCCAACAGCTTAGATACGCAGTATTTT.

The chain carries TRBV5-1 and TRBJ2-2; 9 bases are shared with TRBD1. CDR1 is SGHRS and CDR2 is YFSETQ in the germline V gene. The V gene end was trimmed by 5 bases and the J gene end by 3 bases; junction bases not matched to a gene: 2. CDR3 length: 14 residues. The CDR3 region is CASSDRGDTGELFF. CDR3 coding DNA: TGCGCCAGCAGTGACAGGGGGGACACCGGGGAGCTGTTTTTT.

This clone was seen more than once but under ten times. The V and J genes are TRBV5-1 and TRBJ2-6, with D unresolved. Trimming stripped 0 bases from V and 1 base from J, with 5 bases between. In germline, CDR1 is SGHRS, CDR2 YFSETQ. The CDR3 covers 15 residues. The CDR3 spells CASSLDGSGANVLTF. The CDR3 DNA follows: TGCGCCAGCAGCTTGGACGGGTCTGGGGCCAACGTCCTGACTTTC. The full variable domain, rest sourced from reference TRBV5-1 and TRBJ2-6, is KAGVTQTPRYLIKTRGQQVTLSCSPISGHRSVSWYQQTPGQGLQFLFEYFSETQRNKGNFPGRFSGRQFSNSRSEMNVSTLELGDSALYLCASSLDGSGANVLTFGAGSRLTVL.

This clone was detected a few times. The V call is TRBV9, the J call TRBJ2-1; D is possibly TRBD2 (7 bases). V dropped 1 base and J dropped 8 bases, with 19 bases sitting between them. The CDR3 runs 16 residues. Germline V CDR1 and CDR2: SGDLS, YYNGEE. CDR3 region: CASSVLGGRGGDEQFF. For the CDR3, the DNA is TGTGCCAGCAGCGTACTAGGGGGGCGGGGAGGGGATGAGCAGTTCTTC.

This clone was counted at least ten times. The chain links TRBV7-2 to TRBJ2-1; TRBD1 matches 10 bases. The CDR3 consists of 15 residues. V shed 6 bases and J 5 bases; nucleotides not matched to a gene: 7. Germline V CDR1 and CDR2: SGHTA, FQGNSA. CDR3 in DNA: TGTGCCAGCAGACCCCGGACAGGGGGTGACAATGAGCAGTTCTTC. It yields the protein CASRPRTGGDNEQFF.

This clone was seen only a few times. This sequence joins TRBV11-2 and TRBJ2-7; maybe TRBD2 (6 bases). The germline V gene encodes CDR1 SGHAT and CDR2 FQNNGV. Trimming removed 5 bases at V and 0 bases at J, with 14 bases between. The CDR3 extends over 15 amino acids. The CDR3 loop is CASSPGGRSSYEQYF. Here the CDR3 DNA reads TGTGCCAGCAGCCCCGGAGGGCGGAGCTCCTACGAGCAGTACTTC.

This clone has a handful of counts. The rearrangement uses TRBV4-1 and TRBJ2-1, with D possibly TRBD2 on 6 matching bases. Germline V gene sequence: CDR1 MGHRA, CDR2 YSYEKL. V gave up 4 bases and J gave up 1 base, with 11 bases separating them. The CDR3 has 15 amino acids. Here the CDR3 DNA reads TGCGCCAGCAGCCGGTTTGCGGGGTCCTACAATGAGCAGTTCTTC. It yields the protein CASSRFAGSYNEQFF.